These T cell receptor beta chains were read from a single sample in a study of CD4 T cells in relation to SARS-CoV-2 and coronaviruses. Their specific antigens are unknown. Libraries were prepared by immunoSEQ multiplex PCR; TCRdb keeps only in-frame clonotypes and omits some of them. The profile shows about 36,000 clones, more than 65% of them singletons. Specimen: memory CD4+ T cells from PBMCs, cultured in vitro. These receptors were obtained from an adult with COVID-19. The CDR3 runs from the conserved cysteine through the conserved F or W.

>TRBJ1-2|14|TRBV6-5
CASRKRAANYGYTF
>TRBJ1-4|15|TRBV19
CASSGDGATNEKLFF
>TRBJ2-7|15|TRBV6-2/TRBV6-3
CASSSTTGAVYEQYF
>TRBJ2-5|13|TRBV2
CASRRGLVETQYF
>TRBJ2-7|16|TRBV7-9
CASSLAGRASSYEQYF
>TRBJ2-7|14|TRBV19
CASRVGAGVYEQYF
>TRBJ2-1|12|TRBV28
CASRRVVNEQFF
>TRBJ2-7|15|TRBV7-8
CASSLPPAGPYEQYF
>TRBJ2-2|14|TRBV11-3
CASGTGAPTGELFF
>TRBJ2-7|15|TRBV5-4
CASSPRGGQTDEQYF
>TRBJ2-5|14|TRBV28
CASSLLGGDETQYF
>TRBJ1-6|14|TRBV30
CAWMRQGVMTPLHF
>TRBJ1-5|15|TRBV2
CASTTGQTPNQPQHF
>TRBJ1-1|14|TRBV6-5
CASSYSPGAPSPFF
>TRBJ1-2|14|TRBV3-1/TRBV3-2
CASSQGLGTYGYTF
>TRBJ2-3|15|TRBV10-3
CAISEQTSISDTQYF
>TRBJ2-1|16|TRBV2
CASSVDGLAGVNEQFF
>TRBJ1-2|13|TRBV5-6
CASSLAGEGGYTF
>TRBJ2-2|15|TRBV7-2
CASRFRDYVAGELFF
>TRBJ1-2|14|TRBV27
CASSYNGANYGYTF
>TRBJ2-5|13|TRBV28
CASIQGGRETQYF
>TRBJ2-1|14|TRBV15
CATSPEGLAGSEFF
>TRBJ2-7|19|TRBV10-3
CAIRDPTSGRRVGSYEQYF
>TRBJ2-2|16|TRBV5-5
CASSLVPTLRAGELFF
>TRBJ1-2|15|TRBV7-2
CASSHRTGPHDGYTF
>TRBJ2-7|16|TRBV19
CASSIVRTQAIYEQYF
>TRBJ1-1|14|TRBV5-1
CASSSGGMNTEAFF
>TRBJ2-7|18|TRBV18
CASSPPGSGSRVFGEQYF
>TRBJ2-1|15|TRBV5-8
CASSKREGSYNEQFF
>TRBJ2-3|15|TRBV5-1
CASSAYGAYTDTQYF
>TRBJ1-2|12|TRBV15
CATSSGNYGYTF
>TRBJ2-3|12|TRBV20-1
CSASGSRDTQYF
>TRBJ2-7|14|TRBV2
CASSEAGLLYEQYF
>TRBJ2-7|14|TRBV5-4
CASSSGTAAYEQYF
>TRBJ1-5|13|TRBV24-1
CATSDPPSWAQHF
>TRBJ2-5|15|TRBV7-3
CASSFRGQSQETQYF
>TRBJ1-2|11|TRBV2
CASRPTSGYTF
>TRBJ2-7|14|TRBV7-8
CASTPVRGATEQYF
>TRBJ2-2|14|TRBV6-5
CASRKVANTGELFF
>TRBJ2-2|13|TRBV24-1
CATRGQLSGELFF
>TRBJ1-6|15|TRBV6-5
CASRRSRGGNSPLHF
>TRBJ2-3|14|TRBV10-3
CAISTDRGTDTQYF
>TRBJ2-3|15|TRBV28
CASSVPGQGFTTQYF
>TRBJ1-5|13|TRBV5-6
CASSRTGGQPQHF
>TRBJ2-5|13|TRBV4-1
CARTVGLRETQYF